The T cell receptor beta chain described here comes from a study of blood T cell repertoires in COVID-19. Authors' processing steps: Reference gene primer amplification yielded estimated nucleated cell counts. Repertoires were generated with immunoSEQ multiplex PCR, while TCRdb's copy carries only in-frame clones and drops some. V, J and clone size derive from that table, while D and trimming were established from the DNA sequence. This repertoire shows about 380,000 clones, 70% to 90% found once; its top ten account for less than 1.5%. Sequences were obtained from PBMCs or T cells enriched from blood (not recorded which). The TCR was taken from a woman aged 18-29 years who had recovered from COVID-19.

The CDR3 sequence is CATSRVPTALLLIIYF. In nucleotides, the CDR3 is TGTGCCACCAGCAGGGTCCCGACAGCACTCTTGCTCATCATATATTTT. The rearrangement uses TRBV15 and TRBJ1-3; a possible D gene is TRBD1 (5 bases). Per the germline V gene, CDR1 is LNHNV and CDR2 is YYDKDF (reference sequence). Trimming took 3 bases from V and 12 from J, leaving 24 bases between them. The CDR3 length is 16 residues.